The 9 T cell receptor beta chains reported below all come from one sample, sequenced in a study of blood T cell repertoires in COVID-19. The data were produced by immunoSEQ multiplex PCR, yet TCRdb's version contains in-frame clones alone and is incomplete. This sample has 180,000 or so clones; about three quarters occur once, and the top ten carry 8.6%. The specimen was peripheral blood. The receptors derive from a woman aged 45-65 years with active or convalescent COVID-19.

In this sample, this clone turned up once. This chain connects TRBV19 to TRBJ2-7; D is unclear. This CDR3 comprises 14 residues. Germline loops: CDR1 LNHDA, CDR2 SQIVND (reference sequence). V gave up 5 bases and J gave up 2 bases, with 13 bases separating them. CDR3 nucleotides: TGTGCCAGTAGTCCGAGTCCACCGCCCTACGAGCAGTACTTC. It yields the protein CASSPSPPPYEQYF.

This clone was found once. The rearrangement links TRBV7-9 to TRBJ2-2; 12 nucleotides line up with TRBD2. Germline V lookup: CDR1 SEHNR, CDR2 FQNEAQ (reference sequence). J gave up 0 bases and V 4 bases, and 6 bases lay outside the gene matches. There are 18 residues in the CDR3. Here the CDR3 DNA reads TGTGCCAGCAGCTCTCGACTAGCGGGGGCCTCGAACACCGGGGAGCTGTTTTTT. This encodes CASSSRLAGASNTGELFF.

The V and J genes are TRBV27 and TRBJ1-2; TRBD1 matches at 8 bases. The CDR3 length is 13 residues. CDR1 is MNHEY, CDR2 SMNVEV, per germline (reference sequence). V gave up 2 bases and J gave up 5 bases; unmatched junction bases: 1. The CDR3 here is CASSLRQGYGYTF. CDR3 sequence (DNA): TGTGCCAGCAGTTTAAGACAGGGGTATGGCTACACCTTC.

A single count supports this clone. This rearrangement joins TRBV11-2 to TRBJ2-3; 10 positions match TRBD2. The germline V gene encodes CDR1 SGHAT and CDR2 FQNNGV. CDR3 size: 15 residues. Germline trimming cut 6 bases from V and 1 base from J; bases unmatched to any gene: 4. CDR3 DNA sequence: TGTGCCAGCAGTTTGAGCGGGGGGGGCACAGATACGCAGTATTTT. Protein sequence: CASSLSGGGTDTQYF.

The V call is TRBV3-1 (or the pseudogene TRBV3-2), the J call TRBJ1-3, with a tentative D call TRBD1 (6 bases). Germline V gene data show CDR1 as LGHDT and CDR2 as YNNKEL (reference sequence). The CDR3 covers 16 residues. The ends were cut back, 0 bases at V and 0 bases at J, with 9 bases in the middle. The CDR3 DNA follows: TGTGCCAGCAGCCAAGAACAGGGACACTCTGGAAACACCATATATTTT. Its translation is CASSQEQGHSGNTIYF.

This chain links TRBV12-3 or TRBV12-4 with TRBJ1-2, with D tentatively TRBD1 (5 bases). The CDR3 is made up of 11 amino acids. V was cut by 4 bases and J by 8 bases, with 8 bases left in between. The CDR3 reads CASSSGDGYTF. The CDR3 DNA sequence: TGTGCCAGCAGTTCGGGGGACGGCTACACCTTC.

J is TRBJ1-5 and V is TRBV29-1, with D possibly TRBD1 on 6 matching bases. CDR3 size: 13 residues. Trimming took 7 bases from V and 0 from J, leaving 10 bases between them. Per the germline V gene, CDR1 is SQVTM and CDR2 is ANQGSEA. For the CDR3, the DNA is TGCAGCGCTGGACAGAATAGCAATCAGCCCCAGCATTTT. This sequence encodes CSAGQNSNQPQHF.

The V call is TRBV5-1, the J call TRBJ2-5; 10 nucleotides match TRBD2. Trimming at V came to 4 bases and at J to 0 bases, leaving 6 bases not matched to a gene. This CDR3 is built from 16 residues. Germline CDR1 is SGHRS and CDR2 is YFSETQ. This CDR3 reads CASSRTSGAHQETQYF. CDR3 in DNA: TGCGCCAGCAGCAGGACTAGCGGAGCCCACCAAGAGACCCAGTACTTC. The whole variable domain, filled in from reference TRBV5-1 and TRBJ2-5, reads KAGVTQTPRYLIKTRGQQVTLSCSPISGHRSVSWYQQTPGQGLQFLFEYFSETQRNKGNFPGRFSGRQFSNSRSEMNVSTLELGDSALYLCASSRTSGAHQETQYFGPGTRLLVL.

This clone was observed a single time. V usage is TRBV12-3 or TRBV12-4 and J usage is TRBJ1-2, with D tentatively TRBD1 (5 bases). V lost 6 bases, J lost 4 bases, and 12 bases lay in between. The CDR3 spans 13 residues. The CDR3 protein is CASSLDSLYGYTF. The CDR3 DNA reads TGTGCCAGCAGCCTCGACAGCCTCTATGGCTACACCTTC.